This entry concerns a single T cell receptor beta chain. Its antigen is not identified. TCRdb re-called the 5' RACE reads and gives one entry per CDR3 protein, without DNA. The sample table sets out fewer than 550,000 distinct CDR3 sequences. The CDR3 spans 14 residues. The germline V gene has CDR1 MNHNS and CDR2 SASEGT. These data belong to a study of monozygotic twins with inflammatory bowel disease. Regarding the study as a whole: Patients got different immunosuppressive treatments, which may have made their repertoires more variable. Researchers report that IBD patients shared fewer clonotypes with others than healthy twins, especially amid disease activity.

This chain uses TRBV6-1 with TRBJ2-7; TCRdb's D gene call, TRBD1, goes unchecked for lack of DNA. This sequence originates from a human donor with ulcerative colitis or Crohn's disease, or a healthy co-twin of an affected twin (not recorded which). Input material: blood. CDR3 sequence reads: CASRETGISYEQYF.